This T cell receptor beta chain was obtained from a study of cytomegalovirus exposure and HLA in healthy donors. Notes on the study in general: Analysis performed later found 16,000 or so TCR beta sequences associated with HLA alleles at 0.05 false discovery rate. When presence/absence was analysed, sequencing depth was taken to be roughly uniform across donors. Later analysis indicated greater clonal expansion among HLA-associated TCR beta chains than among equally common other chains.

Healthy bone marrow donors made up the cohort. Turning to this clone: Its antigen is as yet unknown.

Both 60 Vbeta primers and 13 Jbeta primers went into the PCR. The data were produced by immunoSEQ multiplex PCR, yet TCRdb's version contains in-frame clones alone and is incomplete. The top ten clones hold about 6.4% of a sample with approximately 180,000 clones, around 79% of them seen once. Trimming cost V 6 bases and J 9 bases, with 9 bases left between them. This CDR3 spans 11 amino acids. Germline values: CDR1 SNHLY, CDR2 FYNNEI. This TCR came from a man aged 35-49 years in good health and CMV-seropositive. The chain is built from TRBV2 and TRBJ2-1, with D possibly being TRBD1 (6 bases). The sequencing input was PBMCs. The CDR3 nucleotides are TGTGCCAGCAGACAGGGACGTGAGCAGTTCTTC. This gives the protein CASRQGREQFF.